This T cell receptor (beta chain) was identified in a study of graft-versus-host responses after intestinal transplantation. Study-wide points: Declines in HvG clones occurring early post-transplant were associated with peak circulating GvH clone levels. Where graft-donor T cell macrochimerism was present, patients had high graft-versus-host to host-versus-graft clonal ratios in allografts.

TCRdb's table, derived via immunoSEQ multiplex PCR, lists solely in-frame clones and lacks some. The sample records fewer than 120,000 clones, just under 95% being singletons. With respect to this clone: Its antigen is as yet unknown.

Sample: unstimulated CD8+ T cells sorted from spleen or lymph node cells, taken before intestinal transplant. The TCR comes from a human donor who received an intestinal transplant.

The CDR3 coding sequence is TGTGCCAGCAGTTTATTACAAACCCTACAGCAGTACTTC. Amino acid sequence: CASSLLQTLQQYF. This rearrangement joins TRBV28 to TRBJ2-7; D ambiguous. The CDR3 is 13 amino acids. The germline V gene has CDR1 MDHEN and CDR2 SYDVKM. V lost 1 base to trimming and J lost 8 bases, with 12 bases between them.